The entry below gives a single T cell receptor beta chain sequence along with its context. An end of the junction differs from the germline gene, which may be a read error. PCR was performed a second time for about 6 to 12 cycles using a sample-barcoded 5' primer and a J-beta primer mix. TCRdb redid the calling of the 5' RACE reads with MiXCR, one entry per CDR3 protein. The sample includes around 1,900,000 distinct CDR3 sequences, approximately 40% of them seen just once. This entry is derived from a study of blood T cells in healthy people across ages. Germline CDR1 and CDR2: MNHEY and SMNVEV (reference sequence). CDR3 length: 15 amino acids.

This sequence originates from a human donor in good health. The rearrangement joins TRBV27 to TRBJ1-5; D remains unclear. Sequences were obtained from blood. The CDR3 DNA is TGTGCCAGCAGTTCTTTTCCGGGCAGCGGTCAGCCCCAACATTTT. Its translation is CASSSFPGSGQPQHF.